The 18 T cell receptor beta chains below all came from one sample that was sequenced in a study of T-cell memory formation after mild COVID-19. TCRdb passed the 5' RACE reads through MiXCR, listing each CDR3 protein once. The sample gives 350,000 to 500,000 distinct CDR3 sequences, 23% of which show up once; about an eighth is in the top ten. The sequenced sample consisted of PBMCs or a T cell subset sorted from them (not recorded which). The receptors originated from an adult woman who had mild COVID-19 (a few samples of this study predate the infection). Cell type and time point are not known.

This clonotype was seen at least ten times. The rearrangement links TRBV5-1 to TRBJ1-1; D possibly corresponds to TRBD1 (6 bases). The CDR3 runs 14 residues. Trimming cost V 1 base and J 6 bases, with 13 bases left between them. CDR1 is SGHRS, CDR2 YFSETQ, per germline. In DNA form, the CDR3 reads TGCGCCAGCAGCTTGAAAGGGACACCCCCTGAAGCTTTCTTT. Its protein product is CASSLKGTPPEAFF. Full variable domain (rest looked up from reference TRBV5-1 and TRBJ1-1): KAGVTQTPRYLIKTRGQQVTLSCSPISGHRSVSWYQQTPGQGLQFLFEYFSETQRNKGNFPGRFSGRQFSNSRSEMNVSTLELGDSALYLCASSLKGTPPEAFFGQGTRLTVV.

V and J are TRBV3-1 and TRBJ1-6; maybe TRBD1 (5 bases). CDR1 is LGHDT and CDR2 is YNNKEL in the germline V gene (reference sequence). The CDR3 extends over 14 amino acids. Trimming took off 6 bases at V and 5 bases at J, with 11 bases between the two ends. In nucleotides, the CDR3 is TGTGCCAGCAGAGCCGGGACGGATAATTCACCCCTCCACTTT. Amino acid sequence: CASRAGTDNSPLHF.

This clonotype was detected ten times or more. This rearrangement joins TRBV10-3 to TRBJ1-1; D may be TRBD1 (5 bases). Trimming pared 3 bases from V and 1 base from J, leaving 12 bases between. The CDR3 contains 15 residues. The germline V gene encodes CDR1 ENHRY and CDR2 SYGVKD. For the CDR3, the DNA is TGTGCCATCAGTGAAAAGGGGCAGGAGAACACTGAAGCTTTCTTT. Amino acids: CAISEKGQENTEAFF.

The chain carries TRBV5-1 and TRBJ1-1, with D possibly TRBD1 on 5 matching bases. The V end lost 2 bases, the J end lost 6 bases, and 14 bases lay between the germline ends. CDR3 size: 14 residues. Germline CDR1 reads SGHRS; CDR2 reads YFSETQ. CDR3 amino acids: CASSFDGAGAEAFF. The CDR3 coding sequence is TGCGCCAGCAGCTTCGATGGGGCGGGGGCTGAAGCTTTCTTT. The variable domain in full, completed from reference TRBV5-1 and TRBJ1-1, reads KAGVTQTPRYLIKTRGQQVTLSCSPISGHRSVSWYQQTPGQGLQFLFEYFSETQRNKGNFPGRFSGRQFSNSRSEMNVSTLELGDSALYLCASSFDGAGAEAFFGQGTRLTVV.

V is TRBV14 and J is TRBJ2-5; D call uncertain. Germline values: CDR1 SGHDN, CDR2 FVKESK. CDR3 size: 15 residues. With 0 bases removed from V and 7 bases from J, the gap between germline ends came to 15 bases. CDR3 sequence reads: CASSQDKDGRWTQYF. The DNA of the CDR3 is TGTGCCAGCAGCCAAGATAAGGACGGCCGATGGACCCAGTACTTC.

This clonotype was seen more than once but under ten times. The rearrangement uses TRBV12-3 or TRBV12-4 and TRBJ2-3; tentatively, D is TRBD1 or TRBD2 (5 bases each). This CDR3 spans 15 amino acids. V lost 3 bases to trimming and J lost 1 base, with 11 bases between them. The CDR3 loop is CASSFNGAGTDTQYF. In DNA form, the CDR3 reads TGTGCCAGCAGTTTTAACGGGGCGGGCACAGATACGCAGTATTTT.

In its sample, this clonotype was seen many times. This chain uses TRBV5-6 with TRBJ2-1; D is unclear. The CDR3 runs to 12 residues. V was shortened by 4 bases and J by 6 bases, with 8 bases between the two germline ends. Germline CDR1 is SGHDT and CDR2 is YYEEEE. The CDR3 DNA reads TGTGCCAGCAGCCTTTCAGGCAATGAGCAGTTCTTC. Translated, it gives CASSLSGNEQFF.

J is TRBJ2-1 and V is TRBV7-8, with D tentatively TRBD1 (6 bases). Trimming took off 2 bases at V and 11 bases at J, with 16 bases between the two ends. Germline CDR1 reads SGHVS; CDR2 reads FQNEAQ. The length of the CDR3 is 14 residues. CDR3 DNA: TGTGCCAGCAGCTTACCTAGCTGGGGGCCTCAGCAGTTCTTC. Protein product: CASSLPSWGPQQFF.

The table lists this clonotype with a few counts. The rearrangement joins TRBV12-3 or TRBV12-4 to TRBJ2-7; 7 bases align to TRBD2. The CDR3 loop spans 14 amino acids. V was pared by 0 bases and J by 4 bases, with 3 bases of the junction left unmatched. CDR3 protein: CASSLAGTNYEQYF. For the CDR3, the DNA is TGTGCCAGCAGTTTAGCAGGGACTAATTACGAGCAGTACTTC.

This clonotype was seen a few times. The rearrangement links TRBV2 to TRBJ2-1, with 8 bases fitting TRBD2. Germline V gene sequence: CDR1 SNHLY, CDR2 FYNNEI. With 2 bases clipped from V and 7 bases from J, the junction kept 7 bases outside the gene matches. The CDR3 runs 15 residues. The CDR3 bases are TGTGCCAGCAGTGAACCCGGACTAGCCATTAATGAGCAGTTCTTC. Translation: CASSEPGLAINEQFF.

V is TRBV6-5 and J is TRBJ2-7; 7 bases are shared with TRBD2. Germline-derived CDR1 and CDR2 are MNHEY and SVGAGI. The CDR3 covers 14 residues. V lost 6 bases to trimming and J lost 1 base; unmatched junction nucleotides: 6. The CDR3 DNA follows: TGTGCCAGCAGACAAAGCGGGGTTTCCTACGAGCAGTACTTC. This translates into CASRQSGVSYEQYF.

The rearrangement links TRBV20-1 to TRBJ2-3, with 8 nucleotides matching TRBD2. CDR1 DFQATT and CDR2 SNEGSKA come from the germline V gene (reference sequence). The CDR3 contains 17 residues. V lost 6 bases, J lost 2 bases, and 16 bases stayed unmatched. CDR3 DNA sequence: TGCAGTGCCTTAAGAATCGGGAGCGGGAGAGTCACAGATACGCAGTATTTT. Translation: CSALRIGSGRVTDTQYF.

This clonotype was picked up a small number of times. The rearrangement joins TRBV5-1 to TRBJ2-3; D not resolved. Trimming cost V 4 bases and J 2 bases, with 5 bases left between them. The CDR3 runs to 12 residues. Germline V gene sequence: CDR1 SGHRS, CDR2 YFSETQ. As DNA, the CDR3 is TGCGCCAGCAGCAGGAACACAGATACGCAGTATTTT. Its protein product is CASSRNTDTQYF.

In this sample, this clonotype turned up many times. The rearrangement joins TRBV2 to TRBJ2-3; 9 nucleotides line up with TRBD2. The CDR3 is 16 amino acids. J lost 3 bases, V lost 2 bases, and 6 bases had no gene match. CDR1 and CDR2 from the germline V gene are SNHLY and FYNNEI. The CDR3 DNA reads as TGTGCCAGCAGTGAACAAGCGGGGGGTATGACAGATACGCAGTATTTT. Translating it yields CASSEQAGGMTDTQYF.

This clonotype appeared a few times. V gene TRBV27 combines with J gene TRBJ2-1, with D hard to call. Per the germline V gene, CDR1 is MNHEY and CDR2 is SMNVEV (reference sequence). V shed 6 bases and J shed 7 bases, with 7 bases lying between them. The CDR3 covers 11 residues. Here the CDR3 reads CASRLWNEQFF. CDR3 in DNA: TGTGCCAGCAGGCTGTGGAATGAGCAGTTCTTC.

This clonotype was seen more than once but under ten times. V gene TRBV6-4 combines with J gene TRBJ2-1; D may be TRBD2 (6 bases). V dropped 0 bases and J dropped 9 bases, with 15 bases sitting between them. There are 15 residues in the CDR3. The germline gives CDR1 MRHNA, CDR2 SNTAGT. The CDR3 loop is CASSDSVSLGGEQFF. DNA for the CDR3: TGTGCCAGCAGTGACTCAGTTAGCCTGGGAGGTGAGCAGTTCTTC.

The gene calls are TRBV6-2 or TRBV6-3 and TRBJ2-3; TRBD1 might be the D (6 bases). CDR1 MNHEY and CDR2 SVGEGT come from the germline V gene. The CDR3 sequence is 12 residues long. The germline V and J ends were trimmed by 5 bases and 14 bases, with 17 bases remaining between them. In DNA, the CDR3 is TGTGCCAGCAGTCGACAGGCTCTAGAGGTGTATTTT. Residues: CASSRQALEVYF.

The chain has TRBV11-3 and TRBJ2-3, with 8 bases lining up with TRBD2. CDR1 and CDR2 from the germline V gene are SGHNT and YENEEA. This CDR3 has 15 residues. V shed 6 bases, J shed 5 bases, and the junction held 10 bases outside the gene matches. CDR3 sequence: CASRIPSGLGDTQYF. CDR3 nucleotides: TGTGCCAGCAGGATCCCTAGCGGGTTGGGAGATACGCAGTATTTT.